Each of the 2 T cell receptor beta chains below was sequenced from the same sample in a study of T cells after yellow fever vaccination. TCRdb reanalysed the 5' RACE reads using MiXCR and keeps one entry per CDR3 protein. The data contain 130,000 or so distinct CDR3 sequences, roughly 15% of them singletons. The starting material was CD8+ T cells sorted from PBMCs, obtained 5 days after the yellow fever booster vaccination. Source of these receptors: a man aged 18 to 30 who received the YFV17D yellow fever vaccine.

V is TRBV13 and J is TRBJ1-2; 9 bases are a match to TRBD1. The CDR3 extends over 14 amino acids. CDR1 PRHDT and CDR2 FYEKMQ come from the germline V gene (reference sequence). J was trimmed by 7 bases and V by 6 bases; bases with no gene match: 9. This chain's CDR3 is CASSPGTGSTGYTF. The CDR3 nucleotides are TGTGCCAGCAGTCCCGGGACAGGGTCGACTGGCTACACCTTC.

The J gene is TRBJ1-1, the V gene TRBV10-3; D might be TRBD1 (6 bases). In germline, CDR1 is ENHRY, CDR2 SYGVKD. This CDR3 is 14 amino acids long. The V and J ends lost 7 bases and 1 base respectively, with 13 bases between them. CDR3 in amino acids: CAITMDRQNTEAFF. The DNA for the CDR3 is TGTGCCATCACGATGGACAGACAGAACACTGAAGCTTTCTTT.